This T cell receptor (beta chain) is from a study of blood T cell repertoires in COVID-19. Study at large: Samples representing acute and convalescent COVID-19 were sourced from the United States, Italy and Spain. T cells, B-cell-depleted T cells, or PBMCs provided the cDNA or gDNA that served as material.

As handled by the study authors: Estimates of nucleated cell counts were drawn from the amplification of reference gene primers. TCRdb's table, derived via immunoSEQ multiplex PCR, lists solely in-frame clones and lacks some. V and J calls and clone size are copied from that table; D and trimming were computed from the DNA. The repertoire holds under 20,000 clones, about 86% seen once, with about a tenth in the top ten. This clone showed up just once. Material: peripheral blood. The receptor was derived from a human donor in a cohort sampled during active COVID-19.

CDR3 region: CASTQTADSSYEQYF. The CDR3 DNA reads as TGTGCCAGCACCCAAACGGCGGACAGCTCCTACGAGCAGTACTTC. V usage is TRBV7-2 and J usage is TRBJ2-7; D is possibly TRBD1 (6 bases). Germline CDR1 and CDR2: SGHTA and FQGNSA. The CDR3 extends over 15 amino acids. The V end was cut by 7 bases, the J end by 0 bases, with 16 bases between. The whole variable domain, remainder taken from reference TRBV7-2 and TRBJ2-7, is GAGVSQSPSNKVTEKGKDVELRCDPISGHTALYWYRQSLGQGLEFLIYFQGNSAPDKSGLPSDRFSAERTGGSVSTLTIQRTQQEDSAVYLCASTQTADSSYEQYFGPGTRLTVT.